One sample yielded the 20 T cell receptor beta chains listed below, sequenced in a study of T cell responses to AZD1222 COVID-19 vaccine. Sequenced by immunoSEQ multiplex PCR; TCRdb stores in-frame clones only, minus some. The table records around 100,000 clones, more than 90% of them present only once. The sequenced sample was peripheral blood, obtained on day 0 of AZD1222 vaccination. The source of these receptors is an adult in good health.

The V gene is TRBV28, the J gene TRBJ1-2; 7 nucleotides line up with TRBD1. The junction had 9 bases not matched to a gene; V was cut back by 10 bases and J by 4 bases. CDR3 length equals 13 residues. Germline CDR1 and CDR2: MDHEN and SYDVKM. CDR3 nucleotides: TGTGCCACCCTCCCCGGGACAGTCTATGGCTACACCTTC. It yields the protein CATLPGTVYGYTF.

The chain is built from TRBV19 and TRBJ1-1; D is unresolved. Trimming cost V 7 bases and J 0 bases, with 9 bases left between them. This CDR3 is built from 13 residues. The germline V gene has CDR1 LNHDA and CDR2 SQIVND (reference sequence). Here the CDR3 reads CASISGMNTEAFF. In DNA form, the CDR3 reads TGTGCCAGTATATCCGGGATGAACACTGAAGCTTTCTTT.

This chain uses TRBV7-9 with TRBJ1-2; possible D gene TRBD1, 5 bases. V dropped 4 bases and J dropped 4 bases, with 19 bases sitting between them. This CDR3 has 16 residues. CDR1 is SEHNR, CDR2 FQNEAQ, per germline (reference sequence). Here the CDR3 DNA reads TGTGCCAGCAGCTCCACATTTGACGGGGCTTTCTATGGCTACACCTTC. This codes for CASSSTFDGAFYGYTF.

The chain has TRBV23-1 and TRBJ2-3; the match to TRBD2 covers 10 bases. TRBV23-1 is recorded as an ORF, its role being uncertain. V gave up 0 bases and J gave up 1 base; unmatched junction bases: 7. This CDR3 spans 18 amino acids. Here the CDR3 reads CASSQSSAGGGCTDTQYF. In nucleotides, the CDR3 is TGCGCCAGCAGTCAATCGTCAGCGGGAGGGGGTTGCACAGATACGCAGTATTTT.

J is TRBJ2-7 and V is TRBV27; 10 bases line up with TRBD1. Losses at the gene ends were 5 bases for V and 3 bases for J; bases not matched to a gene: 7. Germline values: CDR1 MNHEY, CDR2 SMNVEV (reference sequence). There are 15 residues in the CDR3. The CDR3 spells CASSPNRDRGYEQYF. The CDR3 nucleotides are TGTGCCAGCAGTCCGAACCGGGACAGGGGCTACGAGCAGTACTTC.

This chain joins TRBV16 and TRBJ2-3; D perhaps matches TRBD2 (6 bases). CDR3 length equals 14 residues. Germline CDR1 reads KGHSY; CDR2 reads FQNENV. The V end lost 5 bases, the J end lost 0 bases, and 9 bases lay between the germline ends. In DNA, the CDR3 is TGTGCCAGCAGCTTAAGCGGGAGCACAGATACGCAGTATTTT. Its protein is CASSLSGSTDTQYF.

This clone has a single count. The chain employs TRBV5-4 and TRBJ2-1; TRBD2 matches 7 bases. Unmatched junction bases numbered 22, after V lost 4 bases and J lost 6 bases. This CDR3 is built from 19 residues. CDR1 is SGHNT and CDR2 is YYREEE in the germline V gene (reference sequence). CDR3 protein: CASSPRRDYLPLGANEQFF. DNA for the CDR3: TGTGCCAGCAGCCCCCGCCGGGACTACCTACCTCTTGGAGCCAATGAGCAGTTCTTC.

The J gene is TRBJ2-1, the V gene TRBV7-2; 7 bases are a match to TRBD2. Germline assignment: CDR1 SGHTA and CDR2 FQGNSA. V was clipped by 5 bases and J by 10 bases; unmatched bases: 8. The CDR3 length is 13 residues. The CDR3 sequence: CASSARTRNEQFF. The CDR3 bases are TGTGCCAGCAGCGCTCGGACTAGAAACGAGCAGTTCTTC.

The rearrangement joins TRBV3-1 (or the pseudogene TRBV3-2) to TRBJ2-1; D is unclear. The V end lost 1 base, the J end lost 0 bases, and 13 bases lay between the germline ends. Germline values: CDR1 LGHDT, CDR2 YNNKEL (reference sequence). The CDR3 spans 17 residues. The CDR3 bases are TGTGCCAGCAGCCAAGGGGGTGGAAAGAGCTCCTACAATGAGCAGTTCTTC. This encodes CASSQGGGKSSYNEQFF.

The rearrangement uses TRBV29-1 and TRBJ1-1; 10 nucleotides match TRBD1. The CDR3 runs to 15 residues. Unmatched junction bases numbered 10, after V lost 4 bases and J lost 5 bases. CDR1 SQVTM and CDR2 ANQGSEA come from the germline V gene. CDR3 sequence reads: CSVGWTGGKRTEAFF. CDR3 coding DNA: TGCAGCGTTGGTTGGACAGGGGGGAAGAGGACTGAAGCTTTCTTT.

This clone turned up a few times. The V gene is TRBV11-2, the J gene TRBJ2-7; 9 bases map to TRBD1. Germline assignment: CDR1 SGHAT and CDR2 FQNNGV. V trimming: 5 bases; J trimming: 1 base; junction bases outside the gene matches: 6. The CDR3 extends over 15 amino acids. In DNA, the CDR3 is TGTGCCAGCAGCCTTACGGGACAGGGTTCCTACGAGCAGTACTTC. This encodes CASSLTGQGSYEQYF.

This clone was recorded only once. The chain employs TRBV19 and TRBJ2-2, with D unclear. CDR3 length: 14 amino acids. V was trimmed by 6 bases and J by 2 bases, leaving 10 bases between them. CDR1 is LNHDA, CDR2 SQIVND, per germline (reference sequence). CDR3 DNA sequence: TGTGCCAGTAGCGCCGGGTCTAACACCGGGGAGCTGTTTTTT. Translation: CASSAGSNTGELFF.

The chain couples TRBV20-1 to TRBJ2-1; D call uncertain. This CDR3 is 11 amino acids long. The germline gives CDR1 DFQATT, CDR2 SNEGSKA (reference sequence). V lost 6 bases and J 12 bases, leaving 15 bases between the germline ends. CDR3 loop: CSAVQISLQFF. CDR3 nucleotides: TGCAGTGCCGTACAGATTAGCTTGCAGTTCTTC.

The genes are TRBV18 and TRBJ2-5; D may be TRBD1 (6 bases). The germline CDR1 and CDR2 sequences are KGHSH and LQKENI. V dropped 2 bases and J dropped 5 bases, with 6 bases sitting between them. This CDR3 spans 12 amino acids. Here the CDR3 reads CASSPTGETQYF. The CDR3 DNA follows: TGTGCCAGCTCACCAACAGGGGAGACCCAGTACTTC.

This clone turned up a few times. The chain couples TRBV28 to TRBJ2-1, with 9 bases aligning to TRBD1. This CDR3 region has 14 residues. CDR1 is MDHEN and CDR2 is SYDVKM in the germline V gene. J was trimmed by 7 bases and V by 6 bases; bases with no gene match: 7. In DNA, the CDR3 is TGTGCCAGCAGCGGGGGACAGGGAAAGAATGAGCAGTTCTTC. As protein: CASSGGQGKNEQFF. The full variable domain, its missing parts supplied by reference TRBV28 and TRBJ2-1, is DVKVTQSSRYLVKRTGEKVFLECVQDMDHENMFWYRQDPGLGLRLIYFSYDVKMKEKGDIPEGYSVSREKKERFSLILESASTNQTSMYLCASSGGQGKNEQFFGPGTRLTVL.

The chain is built from TRBV18 and TRBJ1-2; 9 bases match TRBD1. The ends lost 5 bases at V and 4 bases at J; junction bases unmatched: 8. Germline V CDR1 and CDR2: KGHSH, LQKENI. CDR3 length: 15 residues. CDR3 region: CASSAGTGNAYGYTF. CDR3 bases: TGTGCCAGCTCAGCCGGGACAGGGAACGCCTATGGCTACACCTTC.

The genes are TRBV5-1 and TRBJ2-3; 7 bases are a match to TRBD1. The germline gives CDR1 SGHRS, CDR2 YFSETQ. Trimming removed 4 bases from V and 2 bases from J; junction bases left unmatched: 13. This CDR3 region has 17 residues. The CDR3 region is CASSPTFRDRFTDTQYF. In nucleotides, the CDR3 is TGCGCCAGCAGCCCCACGTTCAGGGACAGATTCACAGATACGCAGTATTTT. Together with reference TRBV5-1 and TRBJ2-3, the CDR3 gives the full variable domain: KAGVTQTPRYLIKTRGQQVTLSCSPISGHRSVSWYQQTPGQGLQFLFEYFSETQRNKGNFPGRFSGRQFSNSRSEMNVSTLELGDSALYLCASSPTFRDRFTDTQYFGPGTRLTVL.

This clone was counted between two and nine times. The chain has TRBV27 and TRBJ2-7; 10 positions agree with TRBD1. There are 15 residues in the CDR3. The germline V gene encodes CDR1 MNHEY and CDR2 SMNVEV (reference sequence). Unmatched junction bases numbered 7, after V lost 5 bases and J lost 3 bases. The CDR3 DNA reads TGTGCCAGCAGTGCAAGCCGGGACAGGGGCTACGAGCAGTACTTC. The encoded protein is CASSASRDRGYEQYF.

The chain couples TRBV12-3 or TRBV12-4 to TRBJ1-2; no firm D call. Trimming took off 4 bases at V and 7 bases at J, with 7 bases between the two ends. The CDR3 consists of 11 residues. The DNA for the CDR3 is TGTGCCAGCAGTTCGGGTAGTGGCTACACCTTC. This codes for CASSSGSGYTF.

This sequence joins TRBV25-1 and TRBJ1-1, with no clear D. CDR1 and CDR2 from the germline V gene are MGHDK and SYGVNS. The V end was cut by 9 bases, the J end by 2 bases, with 13 bases between. There are 13 residues in the CDR3. CDR3 sequence reads: CASRWGSNTEAFF. CDR3 sequence (DNA): TGTGCCAGTAGGTGGGGTTCAAACACTGAAGCTTTCTTT.